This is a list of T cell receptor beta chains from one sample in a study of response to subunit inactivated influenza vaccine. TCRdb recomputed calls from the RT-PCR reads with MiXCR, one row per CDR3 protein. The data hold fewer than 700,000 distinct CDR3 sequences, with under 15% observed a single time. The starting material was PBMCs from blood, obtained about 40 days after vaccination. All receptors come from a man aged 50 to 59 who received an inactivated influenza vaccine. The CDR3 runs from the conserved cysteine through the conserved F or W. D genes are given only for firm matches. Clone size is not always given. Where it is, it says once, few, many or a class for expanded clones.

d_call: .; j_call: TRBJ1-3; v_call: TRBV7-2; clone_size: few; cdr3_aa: CASSLGAVGSGNTIYF; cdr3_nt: TGTGCCAGCAGCTTAGGGGCGGTCGGCTCTGGAAACACCATATATTTT
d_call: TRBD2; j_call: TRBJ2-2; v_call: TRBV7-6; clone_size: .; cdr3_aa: CASSPGYGGAANTGELFF; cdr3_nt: TGTGCCAGCAGCCCGGGTTACGGGGGGGCCGCGAACACCGGGGAGCTGTTTTTT
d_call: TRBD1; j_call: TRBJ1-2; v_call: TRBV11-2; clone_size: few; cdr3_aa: CASSPPGTANYGYTF; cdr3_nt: TGTGCCAGCAGCCCCCCCGGGACAGCGAACTATGGCTACACCTTC
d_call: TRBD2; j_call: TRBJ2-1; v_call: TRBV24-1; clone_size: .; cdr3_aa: CATSDFTLASEQFF; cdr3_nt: TGTGCCACCAGTGATTTCACACTAGCGTCTGAGCAGTTCTTC
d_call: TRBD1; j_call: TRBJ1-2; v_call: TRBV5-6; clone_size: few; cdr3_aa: CASSYGSTGRDFGYTF; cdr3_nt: TGTGCCAGCAGCTACGGTTCGACAGGGAGGGACTTTGGCTACACCTTC
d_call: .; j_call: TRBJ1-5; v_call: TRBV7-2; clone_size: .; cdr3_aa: CASGLGPGRGQPQHF; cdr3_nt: TGTGCCAGCGGCTTAGGTCCGGGTAGGGGTCAGCCCCAGCATTTT
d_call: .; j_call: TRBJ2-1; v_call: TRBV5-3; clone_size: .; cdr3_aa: CARNPGPRLEDEQFF; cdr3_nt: TGTGCCAGGAACCCTGGGCCCCGACTGGAGGATGAGCAGTTCTTC
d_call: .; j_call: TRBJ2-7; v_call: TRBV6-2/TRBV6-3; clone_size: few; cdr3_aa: CASSYVQEPSYEQYF; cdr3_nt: TGTGCCAGCAGTTACGTCCAGGAACCCTCCTACGAGCAGTACTTC
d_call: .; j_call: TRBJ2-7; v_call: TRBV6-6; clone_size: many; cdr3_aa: CASSYSGEYEQYF; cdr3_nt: TGTGCCAGCAGTTATTCTGGCGAGTACGAGCAGTACTTC
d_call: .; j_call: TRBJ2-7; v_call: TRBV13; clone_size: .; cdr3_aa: CASSLQEKGPYGHEQYF; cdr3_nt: TGTGCCAGCAGCCTACAAGAGAAGGGCCCGTATGGCCACGAGCAGTACTTC
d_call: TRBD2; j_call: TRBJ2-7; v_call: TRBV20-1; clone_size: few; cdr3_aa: CSARGSGGYEQYF; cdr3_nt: TGCAGTGCACGGGGCAGCGGGGGCTACGAGCAGTACTTC
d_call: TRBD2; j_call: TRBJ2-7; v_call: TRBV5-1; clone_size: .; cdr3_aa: CASSPASGRGYEQYF; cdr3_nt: TGCGCCAGCAGCCCCGCTAGCGGGAGGGGCTACGAGCAGTACTTC
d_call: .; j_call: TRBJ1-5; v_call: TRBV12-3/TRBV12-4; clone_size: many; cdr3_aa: CASSSYGNQPQHF; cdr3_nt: TGTGCCAGCAGTTCTTATGGCAATCAGCCCCAGCATTTT
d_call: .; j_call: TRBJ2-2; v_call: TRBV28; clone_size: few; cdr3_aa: CASSSRGTRVTGELFF; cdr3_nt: TGTGCCAGCAGCTCCAGGGGTACCCGAGTCACCGGGGAGCTGTTTTTT
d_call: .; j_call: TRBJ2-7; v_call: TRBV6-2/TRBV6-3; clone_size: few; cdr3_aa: CASSYGRGSSYEQYF; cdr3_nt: TGTGCCAGCAGTTACGGGAGGGGGAGCTCCTACGAGCAGTACTTC
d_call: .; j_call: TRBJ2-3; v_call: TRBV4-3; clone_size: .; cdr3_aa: CASSQDLLRGDYTDTQYF; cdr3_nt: TGCGCCAGCAGCCAAGATCTCTTGAGGGGGGACTACACAGATACGCAGTATTTT
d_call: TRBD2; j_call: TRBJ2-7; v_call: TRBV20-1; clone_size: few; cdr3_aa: CSADSGAAGEQYF; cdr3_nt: TGCAGTGCTGACAGCGGGGCAGCCGGCGAGCAGTACTTC
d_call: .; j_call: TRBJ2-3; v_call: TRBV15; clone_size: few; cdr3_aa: CATSRAWGPRTDTQYF; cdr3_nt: TGTGCCACCAGCAGAGCCTGGGGGCCTCGCACAGATACGCAGTATTTT
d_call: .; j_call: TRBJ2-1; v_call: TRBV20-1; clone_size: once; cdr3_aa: CCARDLRGERSEQFF; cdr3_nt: TGCTGTGCTAGAGATTTGAGGGGCGAGAGGAGTGAGCAGTTCTTC
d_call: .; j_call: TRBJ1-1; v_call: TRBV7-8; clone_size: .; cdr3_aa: CASSLSSWGRGTEAFF; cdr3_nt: TGTGCCAGCAGCTTAAGCAGCTGGGGGCGCGGCACTGAAGCTTTCTTT
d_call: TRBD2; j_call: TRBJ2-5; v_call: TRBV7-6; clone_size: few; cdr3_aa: CASSPILAGGGVAETQYF; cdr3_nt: TGTGCCAGCAGCCCCATCCTAGCGGGGGGCGGAGTTGCTGAGACCCAGTACTTC
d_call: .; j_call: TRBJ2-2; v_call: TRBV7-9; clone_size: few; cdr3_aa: CASSPHSVSAGELFF; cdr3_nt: TGTGCCAGCAGCCCCCATAGCGTATCGGCCGGGGAGCTGTTTTTT
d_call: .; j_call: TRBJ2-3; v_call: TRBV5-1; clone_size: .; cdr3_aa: CASRDPSKTDTQYF; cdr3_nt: TGCGCCAGCAGGGATCCTTCCAAAACAGATACGCAGTATTTT
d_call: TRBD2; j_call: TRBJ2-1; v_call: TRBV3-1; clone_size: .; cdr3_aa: CASSGRGVAGAWNEQFF; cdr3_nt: TGTGCCAGCAGCGGGCGGGGGGTAGCGGGGGCATGGAATGAGCAGTTCTTC
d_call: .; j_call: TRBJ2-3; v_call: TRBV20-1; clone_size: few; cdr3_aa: CSARSGAVGTDTQYF; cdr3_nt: TGCAGTGCTAGAAGTGGGGCTGTAGGCACAGATACGCAGTATTTT
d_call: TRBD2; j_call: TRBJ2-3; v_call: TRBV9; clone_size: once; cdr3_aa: CASSAPKTSGDADTQYF; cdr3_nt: TGTGCCAGCAGCGCACCCAAGACTAGCGGGGATGCAGATACGCAGTATTTT
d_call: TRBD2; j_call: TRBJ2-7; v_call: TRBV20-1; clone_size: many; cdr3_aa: CSALTSGTYEQYF; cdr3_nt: TGCAGTGCTCTGACTAGCGGTACCTACGAGCAGTACTTC
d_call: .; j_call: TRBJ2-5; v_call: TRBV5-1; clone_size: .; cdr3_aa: CASSLAVGIQEETQYF; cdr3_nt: TGCGCCAGCAGCTTGGCCGTGGGGATCCAAGAAGAGACCCAGTACTTC
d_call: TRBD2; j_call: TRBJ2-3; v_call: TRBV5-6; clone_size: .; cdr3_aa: CASSWGPTSGGADTQYF; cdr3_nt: TGTGCCAGCAGCTGGGGCCCCACTAGCGGGGGGGCAGATACGCAGTATTTT
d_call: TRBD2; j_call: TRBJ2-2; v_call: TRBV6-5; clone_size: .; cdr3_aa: CASSYSGLAGVSFTGELFF; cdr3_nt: TGTGCCAGCAGTTACTCGGGACTAGCGGGAGTCAGTTTCACCGGGGAGCTGTTTTTT
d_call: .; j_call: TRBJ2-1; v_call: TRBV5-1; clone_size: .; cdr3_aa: CASSLVVGWRFVEQFF; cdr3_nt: TGCGCCAGCAGCTTGGTGGTGGGCTGGAGATTCGTAGAGCAGTTCTTC
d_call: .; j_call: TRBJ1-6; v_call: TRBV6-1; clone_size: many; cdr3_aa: CASSAVGSSPLHF; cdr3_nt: TGTGCCAGCAGTGCCGTGGGTAGTTCACCCCTCCACTTT